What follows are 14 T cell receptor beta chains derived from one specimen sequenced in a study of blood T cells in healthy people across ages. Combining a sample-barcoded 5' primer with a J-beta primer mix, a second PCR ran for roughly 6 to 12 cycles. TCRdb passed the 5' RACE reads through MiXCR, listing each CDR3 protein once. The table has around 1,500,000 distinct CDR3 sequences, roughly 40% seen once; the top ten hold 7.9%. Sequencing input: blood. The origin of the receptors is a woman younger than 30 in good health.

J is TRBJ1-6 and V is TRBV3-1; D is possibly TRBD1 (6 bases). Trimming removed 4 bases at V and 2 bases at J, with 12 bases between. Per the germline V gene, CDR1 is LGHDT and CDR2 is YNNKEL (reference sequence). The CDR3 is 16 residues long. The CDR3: CASSPEWTAYNSPLHF. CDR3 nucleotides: TGTGCCAGCAGCCCAGAATGGACAGCCTATAATTCACCCCTCCACTTT.

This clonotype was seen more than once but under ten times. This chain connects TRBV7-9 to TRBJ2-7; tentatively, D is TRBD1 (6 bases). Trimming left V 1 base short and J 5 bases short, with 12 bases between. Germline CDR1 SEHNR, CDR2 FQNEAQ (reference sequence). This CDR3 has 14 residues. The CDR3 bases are TGTGCCAGCAGCTTAGTGGGGGCAGGTGACGAGCAGTACTTC. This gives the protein CASSLVGAGDEQYF.

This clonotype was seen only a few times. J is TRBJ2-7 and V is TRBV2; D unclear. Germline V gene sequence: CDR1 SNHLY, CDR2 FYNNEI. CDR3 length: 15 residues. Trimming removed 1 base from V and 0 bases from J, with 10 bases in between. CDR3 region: CASSEGQASSYEQYF. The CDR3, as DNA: TGTGCCAGCAGTGAAGGGCAGGCCAGCTCCTACGAGCAGTACTTC. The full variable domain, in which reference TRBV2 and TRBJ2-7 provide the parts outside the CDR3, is EPEVTQTPSHQVTQMGQEVILRCVPISNHLYFYWYRQILGQKVEFLVSFYNNEISEKSEIFDDQFSVERPDGSNFTLKIRSTKLEDSAMYFCASSEGQASSYEQYFGPGTRLTVT.

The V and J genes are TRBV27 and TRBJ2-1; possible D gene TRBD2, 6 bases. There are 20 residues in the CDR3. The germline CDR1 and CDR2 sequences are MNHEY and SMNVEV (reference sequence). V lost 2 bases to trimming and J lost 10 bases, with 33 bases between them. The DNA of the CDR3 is TGTGCCAGCAGTTTAATCGGTCTAGCAGGTTCCCTGGGGGGTCGAGGGGAGCAGTTCTTC. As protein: CASSLIGLAGSLGGRGEQFF.

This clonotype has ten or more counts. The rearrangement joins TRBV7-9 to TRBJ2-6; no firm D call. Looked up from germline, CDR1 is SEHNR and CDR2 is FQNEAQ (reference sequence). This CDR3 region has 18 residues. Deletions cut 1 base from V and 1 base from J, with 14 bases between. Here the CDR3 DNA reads TGTGCCAGCAGCTTAGGTTTAAGGGATCTATCTGGGGCCAACGTCCTGACTTTC. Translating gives CASSLGLRDLSGANVLTF.

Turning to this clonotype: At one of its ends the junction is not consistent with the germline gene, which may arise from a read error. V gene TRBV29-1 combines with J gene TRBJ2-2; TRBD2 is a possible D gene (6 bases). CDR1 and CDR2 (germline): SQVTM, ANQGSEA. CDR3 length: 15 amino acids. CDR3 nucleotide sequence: TGCAGCGTTGCGACCGTCGGCATAAACACCGGGGGGCTGTTTTTT. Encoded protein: CSVATVGINTGGLFF.

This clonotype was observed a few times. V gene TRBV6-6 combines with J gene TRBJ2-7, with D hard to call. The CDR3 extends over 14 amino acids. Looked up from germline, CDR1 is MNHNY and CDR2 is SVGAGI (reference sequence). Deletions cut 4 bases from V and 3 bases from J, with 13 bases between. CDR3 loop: CASSLKLRIYEQYF. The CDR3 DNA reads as TGTGCCAGCAGTTTAAAATTAAGAATCTACGAGCAGTACTTC.

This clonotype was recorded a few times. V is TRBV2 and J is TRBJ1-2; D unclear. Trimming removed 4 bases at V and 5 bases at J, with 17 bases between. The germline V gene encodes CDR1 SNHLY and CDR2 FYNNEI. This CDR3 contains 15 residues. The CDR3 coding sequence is TGTGCCAGCAGTGTATTGTCGCAGAGTGATTATGGCTACACCTTC. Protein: CASSVLSQSDYGYTF.

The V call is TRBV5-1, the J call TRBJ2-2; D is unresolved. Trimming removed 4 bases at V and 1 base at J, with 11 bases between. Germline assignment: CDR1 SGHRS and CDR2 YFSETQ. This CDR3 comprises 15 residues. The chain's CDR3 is CASSPLPVNTGELFF. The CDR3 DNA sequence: TGCGCCAGCAGCCCGCTCCCCGTGAACACCGGGGAGCTGTTTTTT. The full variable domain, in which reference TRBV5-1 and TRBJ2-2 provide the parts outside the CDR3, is KAGVTQTPRYLIKTRGQQVTLSCSPISGHRSVSWYQQTPGQGLQFLFEYFSETQRNKGNFPGRFSGRQFSNSRSEMNVSTLELGDSALYLCASSPLPVNTGELFFGEGSRLTVL.

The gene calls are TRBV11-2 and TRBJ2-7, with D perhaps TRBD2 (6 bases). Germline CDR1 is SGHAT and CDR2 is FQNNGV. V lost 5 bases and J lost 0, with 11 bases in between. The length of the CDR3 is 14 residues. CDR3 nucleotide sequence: TGTGCCAGCAGCAAAGGGACTCCCTCCTACGAGCAGTACTTC. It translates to CASSKGTPSYEQYF.

The CDR3 bases are TGTGCCAGCAGCTACCAGACAGGGGCGTACTACAATGAGCAGTTCTTC. Its protein product is CASSYQTGAYYNEQFF. This rearrangement joins TRBV14 to TRBJ2-1, with TRBD1 matching 8 bases. This CDR3 is 16 amino acids long. Germline V gives CDR1 SGHDN, CDR2 FVKESK. V lost 5 bases, J lost 3 bases, and 9 bases stayed unmatched.

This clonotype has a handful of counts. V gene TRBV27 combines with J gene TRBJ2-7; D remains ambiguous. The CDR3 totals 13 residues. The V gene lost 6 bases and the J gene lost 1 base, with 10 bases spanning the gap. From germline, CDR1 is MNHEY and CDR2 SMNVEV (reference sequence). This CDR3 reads CASRGRLSYEQYF. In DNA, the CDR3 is TGTGCCAGCAGAGGACGGCTTTCCTACGAGCAGTACTTC.

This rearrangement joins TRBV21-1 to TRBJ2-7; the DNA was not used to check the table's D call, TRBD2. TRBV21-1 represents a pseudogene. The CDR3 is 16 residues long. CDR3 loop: CASSKALLAGTHEQYF. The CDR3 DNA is TGTGCCAGCAGCAAAGCGCTTCTAGCGGGGACCCATGAGCAGTACTTC.

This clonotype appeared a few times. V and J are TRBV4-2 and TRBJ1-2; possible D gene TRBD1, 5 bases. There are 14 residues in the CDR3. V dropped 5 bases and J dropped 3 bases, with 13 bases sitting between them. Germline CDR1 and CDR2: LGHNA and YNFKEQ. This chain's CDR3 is CASSERPGDYGYTF. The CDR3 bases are TGTGCCAGCAGCGAAAGACCGGGGGACTATGGCTACACCTTC.